This TCR beta chain was identified in a study of somatic mutations in cytotoxic T cells in rheumatoid arthritis. Study-level information: Blood from the patient (roughly 27 ml EDTA) was drawn right after diagnosis, pretreatment. Flow-sorting brought some V beta antibody-stained T-cell populations to nearly 100% purity, V beta1+ cells sequenced for TCRB among them.

Germline V gene data show CDR1 as SNHLY and CDR2 as FYNNEI. Losses at the gene ends were 9 bases for V and 6 bases for J; bases not matched to a gene: 8. The CDR3 loop spans 13 amino acids. This clone came up a few times. Its specificity is not known. TCRdb's copy holds only in-frame clones and misses some; the assay was immunoSEQ multiplex PCR. The data show around 20,000 clones, 68% seen once. Findings of the study overall: CD8+ clonality increased with age in rheumatoid arthritis patients but not in healthy controls.

Sequencing was carried out using CD8+ T cells sorted from blood. This sequence was found in an adult with rheumatoid arthritis. The chain is built from TRBV2 and TRBJ2-1; 7 positions match TRBD1. The CDR3 bases are TGTGCCAGTGACGGACAGGAGTTCAATGAGCAGTTCTTC. Protein: CASDGQEFNEQFF.